Detailed here is one T cell receptor beta chain. Its matching antigen is unknown. The data belong to a study of lymphopenia after photon versus proton radiotherapy. Study-level results: Post-nadir diversity loss with photons came from oligoclonal expansion, particularly CD8+ Temra cells.

TCRdb's copy holds only in-frame clones and misses some; the assay was immunoSEQ multiplex PCR. The data show more than 25,000 clones, less than 90% seen once. The CDR3 has 14 amino acids. Looked up from germline, CDR1 is MGHDK and CDR2 is SYGVNS. Trimming cost V 6 bases and J 3 bases; bases outside gene matches: 4. This sequence joins TRBV25-1 and TRBJ2-7; TRBD2 matches at 11 bases. The input for sequencing was peripheral blood, taken from a patient treated with photon-based radiotherapy. The TCR sequence derives from a woman aged 45-59 years with pancreatic cancer. CDR3: CASSRGTSGYEQYF. DNA of the CDR3: TGTGCCAGCAGCAGAGGGACTAGCGGCTACGAGCAGTACTTC.